This T cell receptor (beta chain) was retrieved from a study of beta chain features in type 1 diabetes. Looking at the study overall: Healthy donors and patients had similar age, gender and cell yields.

V gave up 5 bases and J gave up 1 base; unmatched junction bases: 5. The germline CDR1 and CDR2 sequences are SGHAT and FQNNGV. The CDR3 length is 15 residues. Cell sorting via CD45RO/CCR7/CD25/CD127/CD95/CD27 was performed to obtain CD4+ naive, central memory, regulatory and stem cell-like memory cells. This clone came up a few times. The whole isolated RNA underwent reverse transcription, so sequencing captured expressed TCRB transcripts. Generated by immunoSEQ multiplex PCR, the TCRdb table keeps only in-frame clones and is missing some. The sample consists of hundreds of thousands of clones, roughly a sixth of them appearing once.

The sample taken for sequencing was naive CD4+ T cells from blood. The sequence was obtained from a man between 18 and 35 years old in good health. This chain connects TRBV11-2 to TRBJ2-5; 9 bases line up with TRBD1. This CDR3 reads CASSTGQGVQETQYF. The CDR3, as DNA: TGTGCCAGCAGCACGGGACAGGGCGTCCAAGAGACCCAGTACTTC.